These 18 T cell receptor beta chains were all obtained from the same sample, sequenced in a study of blood T cell repertoires in COVID-19. Data came from immunoSEQ multiplex PCR; TCRdb stores just in-frame clones and leaves some out. Of fewer than 110,000 clones listed, about 85% are singletons. The sequencing input was peripheral blood. Receptors originate from a man over 45 in a cohort sampled during active COVID-19.

The chain has TRBV11-3 and TRBJ2-7, with 7 bases identical to TRBD2. Germline CDR1 reads SGHNT; CDR2 reads YENEEA. The CDR3 length is 15 residues. Germline trimming cut 0 bases from V and 5 bases from J; bases unmatched to any gene: 7. The CDR3 sequence: CASSLEGAGLHEQYF. DNA of the CDR3: TGTGCCAGCAGCTTAGAAGGAGCGGGGTTGCACGAGCAGTACTTC.

V and J are TRBV12-3 or TRBV12-4 and TRBJ1-2, with D possibly TRBD1 on 6 matching bases. V dropped 3 bases and J dropped 4 bases, with 9 bases sitting between them. This CDR3 region has 13 residues. In DNA form, the CDR3 reads TGTGCCAGCAGTTTGCAGGGGTTCTATGGCTACACCTTC. This encodes CASSLQGFYGYTF.

The V gene is TRBV15, the J gene TRBJ2-1, with TRBD2 matching over 8 bases. Trimming cost V 5 bases and J 3 bases; bases outside gene matches: 6. The CDR3 consists of 15 residues. Looked up from germline, CDR1 is LNHNV and CDR2 is YYDKDF (reference sequence). This CDR3 reads CATSAPGLGYNEQFF. The CDR3 DNA reads TGTGCCACCAGCGCTCCGGGACTAGGCTACAATGAGCAGTTCTTC.

The chain recombines TRBV3-1 (or the pseudogene TRBV3-2) with TRBJ2-3; perhaps TRBD2 as D (6 bases). V was trimmed by 1 base and J by 1 base, leaving 12 bases between them. CDR1 and CDR2 (germline): LGHDT, YNNKEL (reference sequence). CDR3 length: 16 residues. CDR3 nucleotide sequence: TGTGCCAGCAGCCAAGGAGCCGGGACTGGCACAGATACGCAGTATTTT. It encodes CASSQGAGTGTDTQYF.

The chain carries TRBV5-1 and TRBJ2-6, with D possibly being TRBD2 (7 bases). V was cut by 0 bases and J by 1 base, with 14 bases left in between. The CDR3 extends over 18 amino acids. Germline V gene data show CDR1 as SGHRS and CDR2 as YFSETQ. The CDR3 DNA is TGCGCCAGCAGCTTGGAGGCGGGGGCGAGTTCTGGGGCCAACGTCCTGACTTTC. Its translation is CASSLEAGASSGANVLTF.

The chain links TRBV6-1 to TRBJ2-1, with D possibly being TRBD2 (6 bases). The germline V gene encodes CDR1 MNHNS and CDR2 SASEGT. The CDR3 is made up of 13 amino acids. Trimming took 1 base from V and 9 from J, leaving 10 bases between them. The DNA for the CDR3 is TGTGCCAGCAGTGAAGGTGGAGGGCCTGAGCAGTTCTTC. It yields the protein CASSEGGGPEQFF.

The chain links TRBV5-8 to TRBJ1-6; no clear D gene. Germline V gene sequence: CDR1 SGHTS, CDR2 YDEGEE. The ends were cut back, 0 bases at V and 5 bases at J, with 9 bases in the middle. The CDR3 covers 15 residues. CDR3 sequence (DNA): TGTGCCAGCAGCTTGGTGGTCAGAAATAATTCACCCCTCCACTTT. This translates into CASSLVVRNNSPLHF.

This clone was observed a handful of times. The V and J genes are TRBV2 and TRBJ1-5, with TRBD1 matching 9 bases. V gave up 6 bases and J gave up 7 bases; unmatched junction bases: 7. This CDR3 contains 14 residues. The V gene's germline CDR1 is SNHLY and CDR2 FYNNEI. CDR3 bases: TGTGCCAGCAGACAGGGGGCATTTGGACAGCCCCAGCATTTT. Translating it yields CASRQGAFGQPQHF.

The V and J genes are TRBV24-1 and TRBJ2-1; 7 bases are shared with TRBD1. CDR1 is KGHDR, CDR2 SFDVKD, per germline. V dropped 2 bases and J dropped 7; count of bases not matched to a gene: 7. This CDR3 is built from 15 residues. The CDR3 loop is CATSDSRGPENEQFF. DNA for the CDR3: TGTGCCACCAGTGATTCGAGGGGGCCGGAGAATGAGCAGTTCTTC.

This chain's CDR3 is CASSVRDRLFYEQYV. The CDR3, as DNA: TGTGCCAGCAGCGTCCGGGACAGACTCTTCTACGAGCAGTACGTC. This chain joins TRBV21-1 and TRBJ2-7; TRBD1, the table's D call, lacks a check against the DNA. TRBV21-1 is designated a pseudogene. The CDR3 runs to 15 residues.

In this sample, this clone is medium-sized (0.01 to 0.1%). CDR3: CASSPEGQGVVTEAFF. The CDR3 bases are TGTGCCAGCAGCCCAGAGGGGCAGGGGGTTGTCACTGAAGCTTTCTTT. The rearrangement uses TRBV3-1 (or the pseudogene TRBV3-2) and TRBJ1-1; 7 bases line up with TRBD1. Trimming cost V 4 bases and J 4 bases; bases outside gene matches: 12. This CDR3 has 16 amino acids. Germline lookup yields CDR1 LGHDT and CDR2 YNNKEL (reference sequence).

The V and J genes are TRBV19 and TRBJ2-7; TRBD1 matches 7 bases. CDR1 and CDR2 from the germline V gene are LNHDA and SQIVND (reference sequence). The length of the CDR3 is 14 residues. After removal of 5 bases from V and 4 bases from J, the junction contained 8 bases not matched to a gene. The DNA of the CDR3 is TGTGCCAGTAGTCCAAGGACAGGTGGGTACGAGCAGTACTTC. Amino acids: CASSPRTGGYEQYF.

The V gene is TRBV18, the J gene TRBJ2-2, with D tentatively TRBD1 (6 bases). V was clipped by 4 bases and J by 2 bases, with 11 bases between them. CDR1 is KGHSH, CDR2 LQKENI, per germline. This CDR3 spans 15 amino acids. CDR3 in amino acids: CASSHRQVNTGELFF. CDR3 DNA: TGTGCCAGCTCACATCGACAGGTCAACACCGGGGAGCTGTTTTTT.

The chain couples TRBV12-3 or TRBV12-4 to TRBJ2-7; no clear D gene. The CDR3 runs to 13 residues. V lost 2 bases and J 2 bases, leaving 7 bases between the germline ends. For the CDR3, the DNA is TGTGCCAGCAGTTTAACTACCACCTACGAGCAGTACTTC. Translated, it gives CASSLTTTYEQYF.

This sequence joins TRBV27 and TRBJ1-3; no clear D. This CDR3 has 16 residues. V was shortened by 4 bases and J by 0 bases, with 13 bases between the two germline ends. The germline gives CDR1 MNHEY, CDR2 SMNVEV (reference sequence). CDR3 loop: CASSSTTASSGNTIYF. DNA of the CDR3: TGTGCCAGCAGTTCCACGACTGCCTCCTCTGGAAACACCATATATTTT.

The J gene is TRBJ1-1, the V gene TRBV2; D gene unclear. CDR3 length: 15 amino acids. CDR1 is SNHLY and CDR2 is FYNNEI in the germline V gene. Trimming removed 4 bases at V and 4 bases at J, with 16 bases between. CDR3 DNA: TGTGCCAGCAGTGTGAGTGAAGGGAGTATCACTGAAGCTTTCTTT. It specifies CASSVSEGSITEAFF.

The chain is built from TRBV6-5 and TRBJ1-4; the D gene is possibly TRBD1 (5 bases). The CDR3 has 13 amino acids. CDR1 is MNHEY, CDR2 SVGAGI, per germline. With 7 bases removed from V and 0 bases from J, the gap between germline ends came to 6 bases. The CDR3 nucleotides are TGTGCCAGCACGGGGGCAACTAATGAAAAACTGTTTTTT. This sequence encodes CASTGATNEKLFF.

V gene TRBV5-8 combines with J gene TRBJ1-5; 8 nucleotides align to TRBD1. CDR1 and CDR2 (germline): SGHTS, YDEGEE. Trimming took 1 base from V and 6 from J; bases not matched to a gene: 9. CDR3 length equals 16 residues. The CDR3 DNA follows: TGTGCCAGCAGCTTGAGGTCTTCAGGGGGCGGTCAGCCCCAGCATTTT. This gives the protein CASSLRSSGGGQPQHF.